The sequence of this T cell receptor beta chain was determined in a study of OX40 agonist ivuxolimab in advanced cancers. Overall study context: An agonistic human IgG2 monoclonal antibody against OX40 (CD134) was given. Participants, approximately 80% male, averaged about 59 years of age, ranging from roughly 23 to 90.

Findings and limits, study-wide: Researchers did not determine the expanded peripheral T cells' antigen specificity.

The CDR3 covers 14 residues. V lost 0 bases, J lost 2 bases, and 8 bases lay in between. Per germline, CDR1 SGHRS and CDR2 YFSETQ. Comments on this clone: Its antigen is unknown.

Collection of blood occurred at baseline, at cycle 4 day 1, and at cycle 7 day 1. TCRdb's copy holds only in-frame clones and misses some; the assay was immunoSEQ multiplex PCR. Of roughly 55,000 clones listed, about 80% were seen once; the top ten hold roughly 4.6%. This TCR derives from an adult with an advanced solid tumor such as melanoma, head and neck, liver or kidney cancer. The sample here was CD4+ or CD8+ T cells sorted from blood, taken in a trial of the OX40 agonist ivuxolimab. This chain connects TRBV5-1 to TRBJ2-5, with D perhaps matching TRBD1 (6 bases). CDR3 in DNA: TGCGCCAGCAGCTTGGATACAGGGCAAGAGACCCAGTACTTC. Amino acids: CASSLDTGQETQYF.